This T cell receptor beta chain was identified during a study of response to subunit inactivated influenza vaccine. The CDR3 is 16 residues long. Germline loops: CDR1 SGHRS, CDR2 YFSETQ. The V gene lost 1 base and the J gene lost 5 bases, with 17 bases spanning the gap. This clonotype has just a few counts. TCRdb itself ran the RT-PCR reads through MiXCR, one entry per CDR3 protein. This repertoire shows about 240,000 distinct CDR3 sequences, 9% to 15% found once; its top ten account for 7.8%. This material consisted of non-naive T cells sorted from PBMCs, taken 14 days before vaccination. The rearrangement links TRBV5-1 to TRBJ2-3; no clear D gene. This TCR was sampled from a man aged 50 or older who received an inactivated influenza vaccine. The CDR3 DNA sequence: TGCGCCAGCAGCTTGAAGTTGGAGATGTACGGAGATACGCAGTATTTT. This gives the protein CASSLKLEMYGDTQYF.